The clone carrying this T cell receptor beta chain was picked up a small number of times. A read error is possible here, since a much larger clone lies one base away. This sample was taken from a study of prognosis after radiotherapy for stage I lung cancer. CDR1 is LNHDA, CDR2 SQIVND, per germline (reference sequence). There are 12 residues in the CDR3. V shed 3 bases and J shed 7 bases, with 7 bases lying between them. TCR beta CDR3 amplification from genomic DNA was performed by two-round multiplex PCR. TRBV and TRBJ genes each had their own specific primers in first-round PCR. Second-round PCR used universal primers. MiXCR was run by TCRdb on the multiplex PCR reads, yielding one entry per CDR3 protein. The table shows under 55,000 distinct CDR3 sequences, with about 32% occurring only once.

The chain recombines TRBV19 with TRBJ1-5; the D is unclear. This TCR came from a donor aged 50 or older with non-small cell lung cancer. This specimen was PBMCs, taken before or after stereotactic body radiation therapy (not recorded which). The CDR3 region has the DNA TGTGCCAGTAGTATTTGGGTGCAGCCCCAGCATTTT. Translated: CASSIWVQPQHF. The entire variable domain, with the rest obtained from reference TRBV19 and TRBJ1-5, is as follows: DGGITQSPKYLFRKEGQNVTLSCEQNLNHDAMYWYRQDPGQGLRLIYYSQIVNDFQKGDIAEGYSVSREKKESFPLTVTSAQKNPTAFYLCASSIWVQPQHFGDGTRLSIL.